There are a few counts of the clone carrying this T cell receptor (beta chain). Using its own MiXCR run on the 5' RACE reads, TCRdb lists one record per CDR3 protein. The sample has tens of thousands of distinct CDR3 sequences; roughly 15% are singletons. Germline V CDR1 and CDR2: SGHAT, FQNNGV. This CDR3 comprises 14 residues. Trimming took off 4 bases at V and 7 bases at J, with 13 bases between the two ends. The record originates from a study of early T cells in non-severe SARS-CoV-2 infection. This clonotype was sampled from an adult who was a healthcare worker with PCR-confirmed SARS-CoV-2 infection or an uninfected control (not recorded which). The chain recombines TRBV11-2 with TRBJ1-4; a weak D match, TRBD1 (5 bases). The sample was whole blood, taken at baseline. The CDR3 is CASSSGGAGEKLFF. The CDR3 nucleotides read TGTGCCAGCAGCTCCGGTGGGGCGGGTGAAAAACTGTTTTTT.